Sequencing of this T cell receptor (beta chain) was carried out in a study of T-cell memory formation after mild COVID-19. The authors produced TCR alpha and TCR beta cDNA libraries with sample barcodes and UMIs by 5'RACE using constant-segment primers. TCRdb reanalysed the 5' RACE reads using MiXCR and keeps one entry per CDR3 protein. The sample gives some 320,000 distinct CDR3 sequences, around 15% of which show up once; about 20% is in the top ten. In germline, CDR1 is SGDLS, CDR2 YYNGEE. Trimming took 4 bases from V and 1 from J, leaving 14 bases between them. The CDR3 spans 16 residues. The sequencing input was PBMCs or a T cell subset sorted from them (not recorded which). The origin of this receptor is a man between 18 and 29 years old who had mild COVID-19 (a few samples of this study predate the infection). Cell type and time point are not known. The chain combines TRBV9 with TRBJ2-2; possible D gene TRBD2, 6 bases. In nucleotides, the CDR3 is TGTGCCAGCAGCCCGCCGGACTACCTGAACACCGGGGAGCTGTTTTTT. As protein: CASSPPDYLNTGELFF.